One sample yielded the 15 T cell receptor beta chains listed below, sequenced in a study of T cell responses to AZD1222 COVID-19 vaccine. This table comes from immunoSEQ multiplex PCR, and its TCRdb copy is limited to in-frame clones, with some not included. The sample shows approximately 80,000 clones, 75% to 90% of them seen only once. Sequenced here: peripheral blood, sampled on day 0 of AZD1222 vaccination. Every receptor here comes from an adult in good health.

The chain links TRBV28 to TRBJ2-1; 13 nucleotides match TRBD2. The V gene's germline CDR1 is MDHEN and CDR2 SYDVKM. This CDR3 comprises 16 residues. With 6 bases clipped from V and 8 bases from J, the junction kept 10 bases outside the gene matches. The CDR3 DNA reads as TGTGCCAGCAGCCAGGGTGGACTAGCGGGAGTCGATGAGCAGTTCTTC. Residues: CASSQGGLAGVDEQFF.

The gene calls are TRBV11-2 and TRBJ2-1; TRBD1 matches 8 bases. J was trimmed by 7 bases and V by 3 bases; bases with no gene match: 8. Germline V gene data show CDR1 as SGHAT and CDR2 as FQNNGV. The CDR3 has 15 amino acids. The chain's CDR3 is CASSLMTGDRNEQFF. CDR3 nucleotides: TGTGCCAGCAGCTTGATGACAGGGGATAGGAATGAGCAGTTCTTC.

The CDR3 reads CASRDPEAFF. The CDR3 bases are TGTGCCAGCAGGGACCCTGAAGCTTTCTTT. The chain is built from TRBV5-4 and TRBJ1-1, with unresolved D. The CDR3 runs 10 residues. Per germline, CDR1 SGHNT and CDR2 YYREEE (reference sequence). With 5 bases removed from V and 6 bases from J, the gap between germline ends came to 5 bases. Based on the CDR3 plus reference TRBV5-4 and TRBJ1-1, the full variable domain is ETGVTQSPTHLIKTRGQQVTLRCSSQSGHNTVSWYQQALGQGPQFIFQYYREEENGRGNFPPRFSGLQFPNYSSELNVNALELDDSALYLCASRDPEAFFGQGTRLTVV.

The rearrangement uses TRBV7-9 and TRBJ2-7; possible D gene TRBD1, 5 bases. The germline V gene has CDR1 SEHNR and CDR2 FQNEAQ (reference sequence). V was clipped by 5 bases and J by 6 bases, with 17 bases between them. The CDR3 spans 14 residues. Here the CDR3 reads CASSTRMGPGEQYF. As DNA, the CDR3 is TGTGCCAGCAGCACCAGAATGGGGCCGGGCGAGCAGTACTTC.

The chain has TRBV28 and TRBJ1-1; D is unclear. V was pared by 7 bases and J by 4 bases, with 13 bases between. Per germline, CDR1 MDHEN and CDR2 SYDVKM. The CDR3 length is 13 residues. Here the CDR3 reads CASITPVFTEAFF. The CDR3 DNA reads TGTGCCAGCATCACCCCTGTATTCACTGAAGCTTTCTTT.

This chain connects TRBV4-1 to TRBJ2-3; 7 bases are shared with TRBD2. The CDR3 covers 15 residues. Germline-derived CDR1 and CDR2 are MGHRA and YSYEKL. V was pared by 4 bases and J by 4 bases, with 8 bases of the junction left unmatched. CDR3 residues: CASSLLGRAADTQYF. The CDR3 region has the DNA TGCGCCAGCAGCCTCCTTGGGAGGGCCGCAGATACGCAGTATTTT.

This clone was seen only a few times. The chain carries TRBV12-3 or TRBV12-4 and TRBJ1-2; D ambiguous. V was cut by 5 bases and J by 3 bases, with 7 bases left in between. CDR3 length: 12 residues. CDR3 nucleotides: TGTGCCAGCAGTCAACACGACTATGGCTACACCTTC. Protein sequence: CASSQHDYGYTF.

The rearrangement uses TRBV10-3 and TRBJ1-6; no reliable D call. Trimming left V 4 bases short and J 4 bases short, with 8 bases between. The CDR3 runs to 14 residues. The V gene's germline CDR1 is ENHRY and CDR2 SYGVKD. The CDR3 bases are TGTGCCATCAGTGGGACCGAGTATAATTCACCCCTCCACTTT. Translated: CAISGTEYNSPLHF.

The V gene is TRBV4-2, the J gene TRBJ2-7; 10 bases are shared with TRBD1. V shed 0 bases, J shed 5 bases, and the junction held 4 bases outside the gene matches. Germline CDR1 and CDR2: LGHNA and YNFKEQ. The CDR3 runs to 15 residues. The CDR3 loop is CASSQDADRGNEQYF. CDR3 in DNA: TGTGCCAGCAGCCAAGATGCGGACAGGGGGAACGAGCAGTACTTC.

The chain has TRBV9 and TRBJ1-1, with no clear D. The CDR3 length is 16 residues. Germline CDR1 reads SGDLS; CDR2 reads YYNGEE. V was pared by 0 bases and J by 1 base, with 13 bases between. For the CDR3, the DNA is TGTGCCAGCAGCGTAGGGGTTAACAGCTGGAACACTGAAGCTTTCTTT. Its translation is CASSVGVNSWNTEAFF.

The chain recombines TRBV5-6 with TRBJ2-3, with TRBD2 matching over 15 bases. Trimming at V came to 5 bases and at J to 2 bases, leaving 3 bases not matched to a gene. The CDR3 runs to 16 residues. CDR1 is SGHDT and CDR2 is YYEEEE in the germline V gene. The CDR3 DNA sequence: TGTGCCAGCAGGGGACTAGCGGGAGGTAACACAGATACGCAGTATTTT. This encodes CASRGLAGGNTDTQYF. The whole variable domain, filled in from reference TRBV5-6 and TRBJ2-3, reads DAGVTQSPTHLIKTRGQQVTLRCSPKSGHDTVSWYQQALGQGPQFIFQYYEEEERQRGNFPDRFSGHQFPNYSSELNVNALLLGDSALYLCASRGLAGGNTDTQYFGPGTRLTVL.

This chain connects TRBV19 to TRBJ1-1; D uncertain. CDR1 is LNHDA and CDR2 is SQIVND in the germline V gene (reference sequence). Trimming left V 3 bases short and J 7 bases short, with 9 bases between. This CDR3 has 12 amino acids. Here the CDR3 DNA reads TGTGCCAGTAGTATTGGGAATGGTGAAGCTTTCTTT. Translation gives CASSIGNGEAFF. Looking up the rest from reference TRBV19 and TRBJ1-1 gives the full variable domain: DGGITQSPKYLFRKEGQNVTLSCEQNLNHDAMYWYRQDPGQGLRLIYYSQIVNDFQKGDIAEGYSVSREKKESFPLTVTSAQKNPTAFYLCASSIGNGEAFFGQGTRLTVV.

The J gene is TRBJ1-4, the V gene TRBV5-5, with D uncertain. This CDR3 is built from 14 residues. Trimming stripped 2 bases from V and 2 bases from J, with 7 bases between. CDR1 SGHKS and CDR2 YYEKEE come from the germline V gene (reference sequence). The CDR3 sequence: CASSLVGTNEKLFF. The CDR3, as DNA: TGTGCCAGCAGCTTAGTGGGGACTAATGAAAAACTGTTTTTT.

V usage is TRBV20-1 and J usage is TRBJ2-1; the D gene is possibly TRBD2 (5 bases). CDR1 is DFQATT and CDR2 is SNEGSKA in the germline V gene (reference sequence). V was cut by 3 bases and J by 5 bases, with 11 bases left in between. The CDR3 contains 13 residues. CDR3 bases: TGCAGTGCTAGTCTAGCTTTGAACAATGAGCAGTTCTTC. It is translated as CSASLALNNEQFF.

The J gene is TRBJ2-3, the V gene TRBV7-9; 12 positions match TRBD2. The CDR3 has 17 amino acids. Germline CDR1 and CDR2: SEHNR and FQNEAQ (reference sequence). Germline trimming cut 5 bases from V and 4 bases from J; bases unmatched to any gene: 10. The CDR3 spells CASSNYGLAGYPDTQYF. In DNA, the CDR3 is TGTGCCAGCAGCAATTACGGACTAGCGGGATACCCAGATACGCAGTATTTT.